This T cell receptor beta chain came from a study of blood T cells in healthy people across ages (dated by TCRdb to 2015 to 2017). Regarding the study in general: In model experiments, template switching captured roughly one uniquely barcoded TCR beta cDNA molecule for every two T cells. Using deep sequencing normalized with unique cDNA molecular identifiers, the study measured how TCR beta repertoire diversity changes with age. The donors were split into four age groups: young (average around 15 years), middle-aged (39), aged (roughly 68) and long-lived (approximately 80). The study analyzed two additional independent replicas of 1 million unique cDNA reads from the same blood draw for two donors, one aged 18 to 30 and one aged 80 or older. To avoid experimental bias, donors of different ages were distributed randomly across sequencing lanes. Points the paper makes about the study in general: Compared with the aged group, the long-lived group had more naive CD4+ T cells, fewer expanded clones and increased TCR diversity, suggesting age selection. A strong correlation was found between observed TCR beta diversity and the percentage of naive T cells measured by flow cytometry. Estimates of total diversity from one million sequenced T cells were regarded as lower bounds and underestimates. As age increased, observed TCR beta diversity per million T cells dropped in a roughly linear way, and a significant reduction was already evident by age 40. Bulk unsorted PBMC profiling prevented conclusive comparison of naive and antigen-experienced compartments. Because the CMV infection status of the donors was unknown, age-related changes in expanded clonotypes may potentially have been confounded.

V drops 5 bases and J drops 1 base, leaving 9 bases in between. From a lookup of the germline V gene (reference sequence), CDR1 and CDR2 are LGHDT and YNNKEL. Its CDR3 holds 14 amino acids, cysteine through phenylalanine. Only CDR3 DNA remains: 42 bases, in frame from the first base. This clonotype was picked up a small number of times. This receptor's antigen is unknown. The record has no base qualities; no much larger clone is one base away. Libraries were constructed by 5' RACE. The sample was run on an Illumina HiSeq 2500. A second PCR of about 6 to 11 cycles was performed with a sample-barcoded 5' primer and a J-beta primer mix. Each TCR beta cDNA molecule received a unique molecular identifier from a template-switch 5' adaptor carrying 12 random nucleotides. Each sample yielded at least 3 million CDR3-containing paired-end reads. All of the RNA was converted into first-strand cDNA using the Mint cDNA synthesis kit, with a TRBC-specific oligonucleotide serving as the primer. After uracil-DNA glycosylase treatment, a first 18-cycle PCR used universal primers M1SS and BC2_uni_R on all cDNA. On the study's bioinformatics: Normalization of each sample was performed by random selection of 1 million high-quality reads, each carrying a distinct molecular identifier. Instead of being binned into consensus sequences, reads with shared molecular identifiers were discarded. MiTCR, run with a Q25 quality threshold and the strictest error-elimination algorithm, handled CDR3 identification, clonotype clustering and error correction. A nonparametric unseen species model with Euler transformation was used to estimate a lower bound on total TCR beta diversity. Using fastp trimming at Q25 and MiXCR clonotype assembly, TCRdb reanalyzed the public sequencing data and kept in-frame beta chains. Records with the same CDR3 protein are collapsed into one entry carrying the most frequent genes and DNA. TCRdb assigned the V and J calls; the authors' analysis was not used. Counted in this sample were about 1.6 million distinct CDR3 sequences; roughly a third of them appeared once. Roughly 12% of the sample comes from the top ten.

The donors were under 40 Caucasian individuals from Russia, aged roughly 6 to 100 years, who were systemically healthy. Ten milliliters of peripheral blood were drawn from each donor into EDTA-treated Vacutainer tubes. PBMCs were isolated by Ficoll-Paque density-gradient centrifugation, with at least 6 million obtained per sample. Trizol reagent was used to extract total RNA from PBMCs, with at least 5.5 micrograms per sample. For every donor, an aliquot of PBMCs went through flow cytometry to measure the percentages of naive CD45RAhigh/CD27high T cells. This receptor was identified in a woman in her twenties or thirties in good health. The chain was built from TRBV3-1 and TRBJ2-1, and TRBD1 may be the D gene, going by 6 matching bases. The sequenced sample was blood. The nucleotide sequence is given as TGTGCCAGCAGCTGGGGACATTCCTACAATGAGCAGTTCTTC. Translated, it reads CASSWGHSYNEQFF.